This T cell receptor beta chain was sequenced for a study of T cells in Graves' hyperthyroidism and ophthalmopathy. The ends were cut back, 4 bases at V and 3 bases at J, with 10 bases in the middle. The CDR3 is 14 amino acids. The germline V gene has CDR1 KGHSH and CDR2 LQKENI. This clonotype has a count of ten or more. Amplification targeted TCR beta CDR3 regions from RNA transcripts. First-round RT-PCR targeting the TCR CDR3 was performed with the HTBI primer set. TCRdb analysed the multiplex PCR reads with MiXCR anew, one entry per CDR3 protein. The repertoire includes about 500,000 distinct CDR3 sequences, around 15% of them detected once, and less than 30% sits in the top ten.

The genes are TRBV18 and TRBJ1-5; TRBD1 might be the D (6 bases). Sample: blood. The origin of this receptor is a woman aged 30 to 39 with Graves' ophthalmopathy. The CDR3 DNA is TGTGCCAGCTCACGGTCAGGGGACAATCAGCCCCAGCATTTT. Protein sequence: CASSRSGDNQPQHF.